The sequence of this TCR beta chain was determined in a study of blood T cell repertoires in COVID-19. Some clones are missing from TCRdb's copy, which holds only in-frame ones; the method was immunoSEQ multiplex PCR. Of about 160,000 clones listed, 70% to 90% are singletons. J was trimmed by 10 bases and V by 2 bases; bases with no gene match: 8. CDR3 length equals 13 residues. Germline loops: CDR1 SGHTS, CDR2 YDEGEE. This TCR was sampled from a woman between 50 and 59 years old who had recovered from COVID-19. The sequencing sample was made of PBMCs or T cells enriched from blood (not recorded which). This chain joins TRBV5-8 and TRBJ2-5; 7 nucleotides agree with TRBD1. CDR3 coding DNA: TGTGCCAGCAGCTTATTGGGTTACAGGGGCCAGTACTTC. Encoded protein: CASSLLGYRGQYF.